These T cell receptor beta chains were read from a single sample in a study of blood T cell repertoires in COVID-19. The repertoire was sequenced with immunoSEQ multiplex PCR; TCRdb's copy has only in-frame clones and lacks some. This sample has around 200,000 clones, with about nine tenths found just once. Sequenced: peripheral blood. The receptor set was obtained from an older man with acute or convalescent COVID-19. Both conserved end residues are part of each CDR3. Fields, in order: CDR3 DNA, CDR3 protein, CDR3 length, clone size, J gene, V gene, D gene. A D gene is named only where the DNA matches it firmly. Some rows mark clone size as missing; the rest say once, few, many or name a class of expanded clone.

TGTGCCAGCAGCACTATGGGCGGGTATGGCTACACCTTC CASSTMGGYGYTF 13 . TRBJ1-2 TRBV5-5 .
TGTGCCAGCGCTTTAGCGGACCAAGAGACCCAGTACTTC CASALADQETQYF 13 . TRBJ2-5 TRBV4-2 .
TGTGCCAGCAGTTACTCGACAGGATCCAACGAGCAGTACTTC CASSYSTGSNEQYF 14 once TRBJ2-7 TRBV11-2 .
TGTGCCAGCAGCCAAACTCCCCCCGCCCAAGAGACCCAGTACTTC CASSQTPPAQETQYF 15 . TRBJ2-5 TRBV3-1/TRBV3-2 .
TGTGCCAGCAGCTTAGGGGCAGGGTCTTCCTATGGCTACACCTTC CASSLGAGSSYGYTF 15 . TRBJ1-2 TRBV7-9 .
TGCAGTGCTACACCTAATGGCTACACCTTC CSATPNGYTF 10 . TRBJ1-2 TRBV20-1 .
TGCGCCAGCAGCCCGGACAGCCACTATGGCTACACCTTC CASSPDSHYGYTF 13 . TRBJ1-2 TRBV5-1 .
TGTGCCAGCAGCCACGAGAGGGTCGGGGAGCTGTTTTTT CASSHERVGELFF 13 . TRBJ2-2 TRBV3-1/TRBV3-2 .
TGTGCCACCAGTGACCCGACAGGGGGGCAGATCAATGAGCAGTTCTTC CATSDPTGGQINEQFF 16 . TRBJ2-1 TRBV24-1 TRBD1
TGTGCCAGCAGATTAGCGGGAGCGGAATATACGCAGTATTTT CASRLAGAEYTQYF 14 . TRBJ2-3 TRBV27 TRBD2
TGTGCCAGCAGTTTAGGTGGAAGGAGCACTGAAGCTTTCTTT CASSLGGRSTEAFF 14 . TRBJ1-1 TRBV28 .
TGTGCCAGCAGTTTAGTGGGGGGGGGCTCCAACTATGGCTACACCTTC CASSLVGGGSNYGYTF 16 . TRBJ1-2 TRBV28 .
TGTGCCAGCAGCTTGCCCGGCACTGAAGCTTTCTTT CASSLPGTEAFF 12 . TRBJ1-1 TRBV5-4 .
TGTGCCAGTCAGGAACACAGGGACTATGGCTACACCTTC CASQEHRDYGYTF 13 . TRBJ1-2 TRBV19 .
TGCAGCGTTGAAAAGGGCAGGGCGGGAGCGGGAAGGGAGACCCAGTACTTC CSVEKGRAGAGRETQYF 17 once TRBJ2-5 TRBV29-1 TRBD2
TGTGCCAGCAGTTTACTTAAACCGGGACAGGGGCAAGAGACCCAGTACTTC CASSLLKPGQGQETQYF 17 once TRBJ2-5 TRBV27 TRBD1
TGTGCCAGCAGCAAAGATCCAGGCCTGGGGCAGCGGGAAAGAGATACGCAGTATTTT CASSKDPGLGQRERDTQYF 19 . TRBJ2-3 TRBV5-6 TRBD2
TGTGCCAGCTCACCACCGCTAGCGGGAGCCGTCGGGGAGCTGTTTTTT CASSPPLAGAVGELFF 16 . TRBJ2-2 TRBV18 TRBD2
TGTGCCAGCAGTCCCGGGACAGGGGGCTCGAACACCGGGGAGCTGTTTTTT CASSPGTGGSNTGELFF 17 . TRBJ2-2 TRBV27 TRBD1
TGTGCCAGCAGAATTGGACAGGATAGTTCACCCCTCCACTTT CASRIGQDSSPLHF 14 . TRBJ1-6 TRBV11-2 TRBD1
TGTGCCAGCAGCCAACACGGGGTCAATGAGCAGTTCTTC CASSQHGVNEQFF 13 . TRBJ2-1 TRBV12-3/TRBV12-4 .
TGTGCCGGATTGACAGGGAGCTACGAGCAGTACTTC CAGLTGSYEQYF 12 few TRBJ2-7 TRBV30 TRBD1
TGTGCCAGTAGCGCCGGGACTAGCGGGAGGGCCGGGAATGAGCAGTTCTTC CASSAGTSGRAGNEQFF 17 . TRBJ2-1 TRBV19 TRBD2
TGTGCCATCAGCCCGGGACAGGGGACCTATGGCTACACCTTC CAISPGQGTYGYTF 14 . TRBJ1-2 TRBV10-3 TRBD1
TGTGCCAGCAGCTTACGGCCTAGCGATTACAATGAGCAGTTCTTC CASSLRPSDYNEQFF 15 few TRBJ2-1 TRBV7-3 .
TGCGCCAGCAGCCCGGGACAGGGGTCGGGTACCGGGGAGCTGTTTTTT CASSPGQGSGTGELFF 16 . TRBJ2-2 TRBV5-1 TRBD1
TGTGCCAGTAGTGGACCGGGACAGATGAACACTGAAGCTTTCTTT CASSGPGQMNTEAFF 15 . TRBJ1-1 TRBV19 TRBD1
TGCAGCGTTGCCCAGACAAATAGCAATCAGCCCCAGCATTTT CSVAQTNSNQPQHF 14 . TRBJ1-5 TRBV29-1 .
TGTGCCAGCAGCCGAACTAGCGGGAGGGCTCTCAACGAGCAGTACTTC CASSRTSGRALNEQYF 16 . TRBJ2-7 TRBV5-6 TRBD2
TGTGCCAGCAGCTTAGACAGGGGGCACGAGACCCAGTACTTC CASSLDRGHETQYF 14 . TRBJ2-5 TRBV7-2 TRBD1
TGTGCCAGCATGCGGGGCAATGAGCAGTTCTTC CASMRGNEQFF 11 . TRBJ2-1 TRBV12-3/TRBV12-4 .
TGTGCCAGCAGCGTAGTCGAAGGGAGCCAGCCCCAGCATTTT CASSVVEGSQPQHF 14 . TRBJ1-5 TRBV9 .
TGCAGCGTTCGGACTAGTTTCTACGAGCAGTACTTC CSVRTSFYEQYF 12 few TRBJ2-7 TRBV29-1 TRBD2
TGTGCCACCCATATAGCGGGACTTGTCAATGAGCAGTTCTTC CATHIAGLVNEQFF 14 . TRBJ2-1 TRBV7-9 TRBD2
TGTGCCAGCAGCTTAGTTGGGCCAACAGGGTTCACAGATACGCAGTATTTT CASSLVGPTGFTDTQYF 17 . TRBJ2-3 TRBV7-3 .
TGTGCCAGCAGCTCACACGCTCCTCTGGGCTACACCTTC CASSSHAPLGYTF 13 few TRBJ1-2 TRBV7-2 .
TGTGCCAGCTCACCACCGGGACTCCAGAACACTGAAGCTTTCTTT CASSPPGLQNTEAFF 15 . TRBJ1-1 TRBV18 .
TGTGCCAGCAGCCAAGATGCTGGACTAGCGGGTTTCAATGAGCAGTTCTTC CASSQDAGLAGFNEQFF 17 . TRBJ2-1 TRBV4-2 TRBD2
TGTGCCAGCAGTCCTCTGGAGGGAGCTCTCGAGCAGTACTTC CASSPLEGALEQYF 14 . TRBJ2-7 TRBV27 .
TGTGCCAGTAGTTCCCCGGGACAGGCCGGCAATGAGCAGTTCTTC CASSSPGQAGNEQFF 15 . TRBJ2-1 TRBV19 TRBD1
TGCAGTGCTAGTGCCGAAGCGGGACTAGTCGGAGAGACCCAGTACTTC CSASAEAGLVGETQYF 16 . TRBJ2-5 TRBV20-1 TRBD2
TGTGCCACCAGTGATTCACGGGGCACAGATACGCAGTATTTT CATSDSRGTDTQYF 14 . TRBJ2-3 TRBV24-1 .